One sample yielded the 27 T cell receptor beta chains listed below, sequenced in a study of blood T cell repertoires in COVID-19 (dated by TCRdb to between 2020 and 2021). Library method: the immunoSEQ multiplex PCR assay. Sourced from immuneACCESS, this table was stored by TCRdb with only in-frame sequences that have V and J called. A share of the clones is absent; for the studies checked, an unresolved V gene accounts for under half, and the remainder has no known explanation. The sample includes roughly 91,000 clones, with roughly three quarters observed a single time. The ten largest account for approximately 10% of the sample. What was sequenced was peripheral blood. Receptor source: a man in his sixties or seventies with acute or convalescent COVID-19.

A remark on this clone: One end of the junction does not line up with germline, which may come from a read error. This sequence joins TRBV4-1 and TRBJ2-3; D is undetermined. CDR1 and CDR2 (germline): MGHRA, YSYEKL. The CDR3 extends over 13 amino acids. CDR3 bases: TGCGCCAGCAGACAAGTAGGCACAGATACGCAGTATTTT. It is translated as CASRQVGTDTQYF.

V and J are TRBV5-5 and TRBJ2-3; 8 bases are a match to TRBD1. The CDR3 contains 15 residues. The ends lost 5 bases at V and 2 bases at J; junction bases unmatched: 7. From germline, CDR1 is SGHKS and CDR2 YYEKEE (reference sequence). CDR3: CASSRTGIPTDTQYF. Written as DNA, the CDR3 is TGTGCCAGCAGTCGGACAGGGATCCCCACAGATACGCAGTATTTT.

The rearrangement links TRBV5-4 to TRBJ1-3, with 11 bases that match TRBD1. J was trimmed by 4 bases and V by 4 bases; bases with no gene match: 4. The germline V gene has CDR1 SGHNT and CDR2 YYREEE (reference sequence). The CDR3 spans 15 residues. The DNA for the CDR3 is TGTGCCAGCAGCACGGACAGGGGGCCGGGAAACACCATATATTTT. This encodes CASSTDRGPGNTIYF. Using reference TRBV5-4 and TRBJ1-3 for the parts outside the CDR3, the full variable domain is ETGVTQSPTHLIKTRGQQVTLRCSSQSGHNTVSWYQQALGQGPQFIFQYYREEENGRGNFPPRFSGLQFPNYSSELNVNALELDDSALYLCASSTDRGPGNTIYFGEGSWLTVV.

The rearrangement links TRBV7-9 to TRBJ1-1; no clear D gene. CDR3 length equals 13 residues. The germline V and J ends were trimmed by 0 bases and 7 bases, with 9 bases remaining between them. Per the germline V gene, CDR1 is SEHNR and CDR2 is FQNEAQ (reference sequence). The CDR3 protein is CASSLALEFEAFF. In DNA form, the CDR3 reads TGTGCCAGCAGCTTAGCGTTGGAGTTTGAAGCTTTCTTT.

The genes are TRBV19 and TRBJ1-5, with a tentative D call TRBD1 (6 bases). With 5 bases removed from V and 0 bases from J, the gap between germline ends came to 17 bases. The germline gives CDR1 LNHDA, CDR2 SQIVND (reference sequence). The CDR3 is 17 residues long. The CDR3 is CASSARQETYSNQPQHF. The CDR3 nucleotides read TGTGCCAGTAGTGCGAGACAGGAAACCTATAGCAATCAGCCCCAGCATTTT.

The rearrangement links TRBV10-2 to TRBJ2-1; D might be TRBD2 (7 bases). Germline CDR1 and CDR2: WSHSY and SAAADI. The CDR3 contains 14 residues. With 4 bases removed from V and 9 bases from J, the gap between germline ends came to 16 bases. The CDR3: CASSGAGATSEQFF. Written as DNA, the CDR3 is TGCGCCAGCAGTGGGGCGGGGGCTACAAGTGAGCAGTTCTTC.

The rearrangement joins TRBV6-6 to TRBJ2-3; 10 bases line up with TRBD2. Unmatched junction bases numbered 13, after V lost 6 bases and J lost 10 bases. CDR1 MNHNY and CDR2 SVGAGI come from the germline V gene (reference sequence). The CDR3 loop spans 15 amino acids. The CDR3 protein is CASRPTSGVPRAQYF. The CDR3 DNA reads as TGTGCCAGCAGACCTACTAGCGGGGTCCCCCGTGCGCAGTATTTT.

The J gene is TRBJ2-5, the V gene TRBV10-3; 7 nucleotides agree with TRBD1. This CDR3 contains 12 residues. CDR1 and CDR2 (germline): ENHRY, SYGVKD. V lost 6 bases, J lost 4 bases, and 2 bases stayed unmatched. The CDR3 protein is CAISYRGETQYF. The CDR3 nucleotides read TGTGCCATCAGCTACAGGGGAGAGACCCAGTACTTC.

As regards this clone: The identical CDR3 is also encoded by other nucleotide sequences in the sample. The chain links TRBV6-6 to TRBJ1-6; D uncertain. CDR3 size: 13 residues. V lost 4 bases and J 8 bases, leaving 9 bases between the germline ends. Germline CDR1 is MNHNY and CDR2 is SVGAGI (reference sequence). CDR3 DNA sequence: TGTGCCAGCAGTTCCGGAGGCCATTCACCCCTCCACTTT. As protein: CASSSGGHSPLHF.

A few counts support this clone. This chain connects TRBV5-4 to TRBJ1-6, with 9 nucleotides matching TRBD1. Per the germline V gene, CDR1 is SGHNT and CDR2 is YYREEE (reference sequence). CDR3 size: 16 residues. Losses at the gene ends were 1 base for V and 6 bases for J; bases not matched to a gene: 5. CDR3 amino acids: CASSLSQGAGNSPLHF. In DNA, the CDR3 is TGTGCCAGCAGCTTGTCACAGGGGGCTGGTAATTCACCCCTCCACTTT.

This chain links TRBV5-1 with TRBJ1-2, with D possibly TRBD1 on 5 matching bases. Germline V gives CDR1 SGHRS, CDR2 YFSETQ. The CDR3 spans 16 residues. The V gene lost 2 bases and the J gene lost 4 bases, with 18 bases spanning the gap. The DNA for the CDR3 is TGCGCCAGCAGCTTTTTGGCCGGCAGGGAGGGCTATGGCTACACCTTC. It specifies CASSFLAGREGYGYTF.

The rearrangement uses TRBV4-1 and TRBJ2-6; 8 bases match TRBD2. Germline trimming cut 2 bases from V and 0 bases from J; bases unmatched to any gene: 9. CDR1 MGHRA and CDR2 YSYEKL come from the germline V gene. The CDR3 extends over 19 amino acids. The CDR3: CASSQNLAGRLSGANVLTF. As DNA, the CDR3 is TGCGCCAGCAGCCAAAATCTAGCGGGTCGTCTCTCTGGGGCCAACGTCCTGACTTTC.

This clone has a handful of counts. This rearrangement joins TRBV4-1 to TRBJ1-5; 8 nucleotides match TRBD1. V lost 0 bases and J lost 0; bases outside the gene matches: 4. Germline assignment: CDR1 MGHRA and CDR2 YSYEKL. The CDR3 loop spans 17 amino acids. This CDR3 reads CASSQDGTGYSNQPQHF. CDR3 sequence (DNA): TGCGCCAGCAGCCAAGATGGGACAGGATATAGCAATCAGCCCCAGCATTTT.

This clone was detected only a few times. The chain is built from TRBV25-1 and TRBJ2-7; D gene unclear. CDR3 length equals 13 residues. Deletions cut 10 bases from V and 4 bases from J, with 17 bases between. From germline, CDR1 is MGHDK and CDR2 SYGVNS. This CDR3 is CATESARLYEQYV. CDR3 in DNA: TGTGCCACCGAATCCGCCAGACTTTACGAGCAGTACGTC.

This clone has a single count. CDR3 residues: CASSENWAGSRNQPQHF. CDR3 nucleotide sequence: TGTGCCAGCAGTGAAAACTGGGCAGGAAGTCGCAATCAGCCCCAGCATTTT. V usage is TRBV25-1 and J usage is TRBJ1-5; no clear D gene. CDR1 and CDR2 (germline): MGHDK, SYGVNS. The V end was cut by 2 bases, the J end by 2 bases, with 16 bases between. This CDR3 is 17 amino acids long.

The V gene is TRBV28, the J gene TRBJ1-6; the D is unclear. The CDR3 is made up of 13 amino acids. Trimming took 10 bases from V and 6 from J, leaving 13 bases between them. CDR1 and CDR2 from the germline V gene are MDHEN and SYDVKM. CDR3 DNA sequence: TGTGCCACCGACTCACTGGGTAATTCACCCCTCCACTTT. As protein: CATDSLGNSPLHF.

The rearrangement links TRBV6-5 to TRBJ1-4; 7 bases line up with TRBD1. The trim removed 5 bases at V and 8 bases at J, leaving 11 bases unmatched. Germline V gene sequence: CDR1 MNHEY, CDR2 SVGAGI. The CDR3 is 15 residues long. CDR3 sequence (DNA): TGTGCCAGCAGTCCCCTCAGGGGGGCCGGCGAAAAACTGTTTTTT. Encoded protein: CASSPLRGAGEKLFF.

A few counts support this clone. The chain carries TRBV19 and TRBJ1-5; no clear D gene. V was clipped by 8 bases and J by 4 bases, with 12 bases between them. CDR1 and CDR2 from the germline V gene are LNHDA and SQIVND (reference sequence). This CDR3 has 13 residues. The CDR3 reads CASSRGVNQPQHF. The CDR3 region has the DNA TGTGCCAGTTCGCGCGGGGTTAATCAGCCCCAGCATTTT.

CDR3 loop: CASRGGGTGELFF. The CDR3 nucleotides are TGTGCCAGCCGAGGGGGTGGCACCGGGGAGCTGTTTTTT. The chain combines TRBV7-9 with TRBJ2-2; possible D gene TRBD1, 6 bases. Per germline, CDR1 SEHNR and CDR2 FQNEAQ (reference sequence). The CDR3 consists of 13 residues. Trimming took off 8 bases at V and 4 bases at J, with 11 bases between the two ends.

The V call is TRBV19, the J call TRBJ1-4; TRBD1 aligns across 9 bases. CDR1 and CDR2 from the germline V gene are LNHDA and SQIVND (reference sequence). The CDR3 is 14 residues long. With V trimmed by 6 bases and J by 4 bases, 3 bases remained unmatched. CDR3 loop: CASRQGAGNEKLFF. In DNA, the CDR3 is TGTGCCAGTAGACAGGGGGCCGGTAATGAAAAACTGTTTTTT. The full variable domain, completed using reference TRBV19 and TRBJ1-4, is DGGITQSPKYLFRKEGQNVTLSCEQNLNHDAMYWYRQDPGQGLRLIYYSQIVNDFQKGDIAEGYSVSREKKESFPLTVTSAQKNPTAFYLCASRQGAGNEKLFFGSGTQLSVL.

Concerning this clone: Distinct nucleotide sequences in the sample also encode this CDR3. The genes are TRBV18 and TRBJ2-2; D is uncertain. Germline V lookup: CDR1 KGHSH, CDR2 LQKENI. The CDR3 is made up of 12 amino acids. V dropped 3 bases and J dropped 4 bases, with 3 bases sitting between them. CDR3 nucleotides: TGTGCCAGCTCACCGAGCACCGGGGAGCTGTTTTTT. Translated: CASSPSTGELFF.

This chain connects TRBV18 to TRBJ1-2, with D possibly TRBD1 on 5 matching bases. In germline, CDR1 is KGHSH, CDR2 LQKENI. The CDR3 totals 14 residues. V was shortened by 2 bases and J by 7 bases, with 14 bases between the two germline ends. DNA for the CDR3: TGTGCCAGCTCACCAAGGGCTGGGGGACTTGGCTACACCTTC. This translates into CASSPRAGGLGYTF.

The chain is built from TRBV5-1 and TRBJ1-1; D remains unclear. The CDR3 is 8 residues long. V lost 6 bases, J lost 14 bases, and 8 bases lay in between. CDR1 and CDR2 (germline): SGHRS, YFSETQ. The CDR3 region has the DNA TGCGCCAGCACGAGATCGTTCTTT. It translates to CASTRSFF.

The V gene is TRBV29-1, the J gene TRBJ1-1; 9 positions agree with TRBD1. There are 13 residues in the CDR3. Looked up from germline, CDR1 is SQVTM and CDR2 is ANQGSEA. After removal of 7 bases from V and 4 bases from J, the junction contained 7 bases not matched to a gene. In nucleotides, the CDR3 is TGCAGCGGAGGACAGGGGAAGGCCACTGAAGCTTTCTTT. This gives the protein CSGGQGKATEAFF.

This clone was seen once. The V call is TRBV14, the J call TRBJ1-2; 8 bases fit TRBD1. There are 13 residues in the CDR3. The J segment lost 6 bases and the V segment lost 2 bases, leaving 2 bases of the junction unmatched. The V gene's germline CDR1 is SGHDN and CDR2 FVKESK. CDR3 amino acids: CASSQWTGNGYTF. CDR3 nucleotides: TGTGCCAGCAGCCAATGGACAGGGAATGGCTACACCTTC.

The chain links TRBV4-1 to TRBJ1-1; 7 positions agree with TRBD1. V gave up 4 bases and J gave up 4 bases; unmatched junction bases: 6. There are 14 residues in the CDR3. Per the germline V gene, CDR1 is MGHRA and CDR2 is YSYEKL. Here the CDR3 reads CASSPGGSSTEAFF. The CDR3 nucleotides are TGCGCCAGCAGCCCAGGGGGGTCTAGCACTGAAGCTTTCTTT.

The chain has TRBV18 and TRBJ2-1; 8 bases agree with TRBD2. This CDR3 is built from 15 residues. The trim removed 2 bases at V and 9 bases at J, leaving 9 bases unmatched. The germline V gene has CDR1 KGHSH and CDR2 LQKENI. The CDR3 is CASSPLGTRSGEQFF. DNA for the CDR3: TGTGCCAGCTCACCATTGGGGACTAGATCGGGTGAGCAGTTCTTC.